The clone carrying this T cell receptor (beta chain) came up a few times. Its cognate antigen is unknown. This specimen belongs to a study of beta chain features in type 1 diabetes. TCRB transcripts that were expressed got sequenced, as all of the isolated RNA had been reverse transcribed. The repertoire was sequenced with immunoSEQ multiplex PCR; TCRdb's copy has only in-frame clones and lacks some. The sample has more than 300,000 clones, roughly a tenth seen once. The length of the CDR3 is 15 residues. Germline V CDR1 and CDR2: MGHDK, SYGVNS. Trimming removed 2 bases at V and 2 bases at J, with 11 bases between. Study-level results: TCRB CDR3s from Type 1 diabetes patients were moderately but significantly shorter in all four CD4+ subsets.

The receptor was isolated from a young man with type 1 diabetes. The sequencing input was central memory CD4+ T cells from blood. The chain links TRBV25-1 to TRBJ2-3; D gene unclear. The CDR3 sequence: CASSEARELTDTQYF. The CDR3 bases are TGTGCCAGCAGTGAAGCAAGGGAACTCACAGATACGCAGTATTTT.